What follows is one T cell receptor (beta chain) and its context. What it binds is unknown. V lost 8 bases, J lost 12 bases, and 20 bases lay in between. Germline V gene lookup returns CDR1 ENHRY and CDR2 SYGVKD. The CDR3 length is 14 residues. The sample belongs to a study of blood T cells in healthy people across ages. Findings and caveats of the study: Using unsorted PBMCs precluded a conclusive naive versus antigen-experienced comparison.

The authors ran a second PCR of about 6 to 12 cycles using a sample-barcoded 5' primer and a J-beta primer mix. Each CDR3 protein gets one entry after TCRdb re-called the 5' RACE reads with MiXCR. The sample has about 1.4 million distinct CDR3 sequences, approximately 59% seen once. Sequencing used blood. The chain couples TRBV10-3 to TRBJ2-6; D tentatively fits TRBD1 or TRBD2 (5 bases each). This receptor was obtained from a man between 18 and 35 years old in good health. DNA of the CDR3: TGTGCCATCGGTTTAACCGGGGACGGTGGCGTCCTGACTTTC. This translates into CAIGLTGDGGVLTF.